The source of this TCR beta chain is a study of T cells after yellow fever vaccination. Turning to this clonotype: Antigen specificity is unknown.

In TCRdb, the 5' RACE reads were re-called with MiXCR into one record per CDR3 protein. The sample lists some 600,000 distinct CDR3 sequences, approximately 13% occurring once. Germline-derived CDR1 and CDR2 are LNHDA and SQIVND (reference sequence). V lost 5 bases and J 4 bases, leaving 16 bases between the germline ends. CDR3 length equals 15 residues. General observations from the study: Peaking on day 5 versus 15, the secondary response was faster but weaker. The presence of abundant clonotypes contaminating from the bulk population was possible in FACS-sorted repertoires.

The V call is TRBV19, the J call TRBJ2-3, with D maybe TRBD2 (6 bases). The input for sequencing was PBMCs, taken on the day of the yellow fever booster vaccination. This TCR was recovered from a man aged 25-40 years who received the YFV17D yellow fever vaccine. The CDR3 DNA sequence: TGTGCCAGTAGTTCCCCCGGACTATTGTCAGATACGCAGTATTTT. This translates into CASSSPGLLSDTQYF.